This T cell receptor beta chain appears in the sequencing data of a study of blood T cell repertoires in COVID-19. About the research overall: COVID-19 samples from acute and convalescent phases originated in the United States, Italy and Spain.

The method was immunoSEQ multiplex PCR; TCRdb's version includes in-frame clones alone and lacks a portion of them. Of 150,000 to 200,000 clones listed, roughly 84% were seen once; the top ten hold more than 3%. CDR3 length equals 14 residues. From germline, CDR1 is LNHDA and CDR2 SQIVND (reference sequence). V was pared by 4 bases and J by 1 base, with 10 bases between. The TCR originated in a woman aged 25 to 45 who had been exposed to COVID-19. Sequences were obtained from PBMCs or T cells enriched from blood (not recorded which). The gene calls are TRBV19 and TRBJ1-1, with D tentatively TRBD1 (6 bases). DNA of the CDR3: TGTGCCAGTAGTACAATACAGGGGAACACTGAAGCTTTCTTT. It yields the protein CASSTIQGNTEAFF.